This entry is about one TCR beta chain. Its specific antigen is unknown. The junction and the germline gene differ at one end; a read error may be behind it. The method behind the library was 5' RACE. TCRdb names Illumina HiSeq 2000 as the instrument used. Template switching introduced a universal primer binding site; the final cDNA contained a unique molecular identifier, enabling accurate counting of TCR cDNA molecules. Specific primers in the conserved constant-segment region were used to synthesize first-strand cDNA for TCR alpha and beta chains. To control for contamination, each cDNA library was double barcoded with a SMART-Mk sample barcode plus Illumina barcodes. TruSeq adapter sequences along with Illumina sample barcodes were introduced in two successive PCR steps. The Illumina HiSeq platform was used with custom primers to sequence TCR alpha and beta cDNA libraries. The paper's data handling went like this. Unique molecular identifiers were extracted from raw reads with MiGEC, and CDR3 positions were determined with MiXCR. For each individual, recombination models were inferred using an EM algorithm with the repgenHMM and IGoR tools. The analysis of shared clonotypes was done with the tcR package in R, with sharing normalized by the product of cloneset sizes. To study raw recombination free of thymic and clonal selection effects, out-of-frame nonproductive sequences were analyzed. TCRdb itself trimmed the public reads at Q25 with fastp, ran MiXCR and retained productive beta chains. Merged by CDR3 protein, the rows form single entries marked with the most common genes and DNA. TCRdb, not the authors, supplied the V and J calls. The sample yields hundreds of thousands of distinct CDR3 sequences; around a sixth were counted once. The ten most abundant clones make up 13% of the sample.

Every donor in the study was a healthy Caucasian. Three pairs of female monozygotic twins, all aged about 18 to 29 years, were included in the twin cohort. RNA for TCR libraries was isolated from peripheral blood mononuclear cells. The sample belongs to a study of identical twins (dated by TCRdb to about 2016). Turning to the overall study: TCR alpha and beta repertoires from monozygotic twins, unrelated adults of various ages and cord blood were deep-sequenced to test whether fetal clonotypes persist. To rule out contamination, the twin experiments were replicated at different times with different library preparation protocols. Overall results and qualifications from the work: Zero-insertion analyses could be partly confounded by invariant T cells such as MAIT and iNKT, though diverse VJ usage argued against such confounding for most clonotypes. Out-of-frame TCR alpha sharing in monozygotic twins was systematically underestimated by recombination models, whereas sharing between unrelated individuals was in agreement with the recombination models. Because the same donors could not be followed over many years, the conclusions relied on cross-sectional statistical analysis. Compared with coincidental sharing between unrelated individuals, out-of-frame TCR alpha sequences shared between twins showed an excess of sequences with low generation probability. Fewer insertions were carried by abundant cord blood beta clonotypes, a similar but weaker trend appeared in young adult naive repertoires, and no such trend appeared in memory repertoires. A weaker excess of twin sharing was found in beta out-of-frame sequences because the signal-to-noise ratio was lowered by fewer shared sequences.

CDR1 and CDR2 are drawn from the germline V gene (reference sequence): DFQATT, SNEGSKA. The CDR3 measures 14 amino acids from cysteine to phenylalanine. The CDR3 DNA has 42 bases and is translated from base 1. These same data were also listed under a study on T cells expressing NK-cell markers. As that second study puts it: In sorted CD3+CD56+NKG2C+, CD3+CD56+NKG2C- and CD3+CD56-NKG2C+ T-cell subsets from eight donors, TCR beta-chain repertoires were profiled. Among the eight sequenced donors, only one was HCMV-seronegative, while the other seven were HCMV-seropositive. In several experiments an anti-gammadeltaTCR antibody was added to restrict sorting to alphabetaTCR-expressing T cells. In six or seven donors, the dominant CD3+CD56+NKG2C+ clonotypes ranked among the top 10 CD8+ clonotypes, making up 1.0-7.0% of CD8+ T cells. Those dominant clonotypes were again the most abundant among CD3+CD56-NKG2C+ cells in several donors, at about 25-60.1%. Whether the expanded NKG2C-expressing T cell clones were specific for HCMV antigens remained unclear. The eight sequenced donors were randomly selected healthy volunteers, three men and five women. To determine HCMV serostatus, a commercial ELISA kit was used to detect HCMV-specific IgG in serum. For about six donors, bulk peripheral blood T-cell repertoires were also sequenced from unsorted PBMC. MIGEC was used to demultiplex reads and group the reads by UMI, and MiTCR was used to assemble and quantify clonotypes. To exclude erroneous sequences, any TCR cDNA sequence not supported by at least two reads was discarded. Downstream repertoire analysis used the tcR package, and clonotypes were matched across fractions by CDR3 nucleotide sequence plus V segment. VDJmatch was used to annotate antigen specificity against VDJdb, with one amino acid substitution in CDR3 permitted.

This receptor was identified in a woman in her late teens or twenties in good health. The rearranged segments are TRBV20-1 and TRBJ2-3, with no reliable assignment of the D segment. Source material: PBMCs. The DNA sequence is given as TGCAGTGCCAGAGTCCCGACCACCACAGATACGCAGTATTTT. This yields the protein CSARVPTTTDTQYF.